The 29 T cell receptor beta chains listed next were all sequenced from one sample in a study of CD8+CD57+ T cells in acquired aplastic anemia. Genomic DNA constituted the template upon which TCR beta VDJ and CDR3 profiling was performed. MiXCR, applied by TCRdb to the reads, yields one record per CDR3 protein. The repertoire has about 120,000 distinct CDR3 sequences, 45% to 60% of them found once; the top ten carry about 29%. Patients chosen for sequencing had CD8+CD57+ cells that had expanded, as shown by flow cytometry. What was sequenced was sorted CD4+, CD8+, or CD8+CD57+ T cells (not recorded which) from PBMCs. Receptor source: a human donor with aplastic anemia.

This rearrangement joins TRBV7-8 to TRBJ2-7, with 10 bases lining up with TRBD2. Germline V gene lookup returns CDR1 SGHVS and CDR2 FQNEAQ. The CDR3 extends over 15 amino acids. Trimming removed 4 bases from V and 5 bases from J; junction bases left unmatched: 8. For the CDR3, the DNA is TGTGCCAGCAGCTCACAAACTAGCGGGGAGAACGAGCAGTACTTC. Translated: CASSSQTSGENEQYF.

This clonotype was seen a single time. One end of the junction does not line up with germline, which may come from a read error. V gene TRBV10-3 combines with J gene TRBJ1-3; D remains ambiguous. The CDR3 has 12 residues. Germline V gene data show CDR1 as ENHRY and CDR2 as SYGVKD. The CDR3 spells CAISEVGSTIYF. In nucleotides, the CDR3 is TGTGCCATCAGTGAGGTTGGAAGCACCATATATTTT.

V is TRBV4-2 and J is TRBJ2-1, with 14 bases identical to TRBD2. The junction had 4 bases not matched to a gene; V was cut back by 4 bases and J by 5 bases. The CDR3 runs 16 residues. In germline, CDR1 is LGHNA, CDR2 YNFKEQ. The DNA of the CDR3 is TGTGCCAGCAGCCCGACTAGCGGGGGGGTCAACAATGAGCAGTTCTTC. Protein product: CASSPTSGGVNNEQFF.

The V and J genes are TRBV6-1 and TRBJ2-1, with 12 bases fitting TRBD2. CDR1 is MNHNS and CDR2 is SASEGT in the germline V gene. This CDR3 spans 13 amino acids. V shed 8 bases, J shed 9 bases, and the junction held 5 bases outside the gene matches. The CDR3 DNA follows: TGTGCCAGCGCGCTAGCGGGAGGGCCTGAGCAGTTCTTC. Residues: CASALAGGPEQFF.

This clonotype was counted only a few times. The chain uses TRBV2 and TRBJ1-1, with a possible D match to TRBD1 (5 bases). CDR3 length equals 14 residues. V lost 3 bases and J 2 bases, leaving 10 bases between the germline ends. Germline values: CDR1 SNHLY, CDR2 FYNNEI. CDR3 bases: TGTGCCAGCAGTGAGGTTGACAGCAACACTGAAGCTTTCTTT. Amino acid sequence: CASSEVDSNTEAFF.

A remark on this clonotype: It is likely a read error, because the conserved phenylalanine at the end of the CDR3 is missing. This sequence joins TRBV2 and TRBJ2-3; the D gene is possibly TRBD2 (6 bases). This CDR3 comprises 12 residues. Germline CDR1 is SNHLY and CDR2 is FYNNEI. V was pared by 4 bases and J by 11 bases, with 13 bases between. CDR3 protein: CASSVEGYEQYL. The CDR3 nucleotides read TGTGCCAGCAGTGTGGAGGGCTATGAGCAGTATTTA.

This clonotype was counted at least ten times. The chain employs TRBV19 and TRBJ1-1; D gene uncertain. Germline V gives CDR1 LNHDA, CDR2 SQIVND (reference sequence). The CDR3 consists of 13 residues. Trimming left V 2 bases short and J 0 bases short, with 4 bases between. The CDR3 DNA sequence: TGTGCCAGTAGTATATCAGTGAACACTGAAGCTTTCTTT. It specifies CASSISVNTEAFF.

The CDR3, as DNA: TGCAGCGTTCCTCTGGATGGAGTAGAGACCCAGTACTTC. Its translation: CSVPLDGVETQYF. V gene TRBV29-1 combines with J gene TRBJ2-5; D call uncertain. CDR3 length equals 13 residues. With 5 bases removed from V and 4 bases from J, the gap between germline ends came to 14 bases. Per the germline V gene, CDR1 is SQVTM and CDR2 is ANQGSEA. Full variable domain (outside the CDR3, taken from reference TRBV29-1 and TRBJ2-5): SAVISQKPSRDICQRGTSLTIQCQVDSQVTMMFWYRQQPGQSLTLIATANQGSEATYESGFVIDKFPISRPNLTFSTLTVSNMSPEDSSIYLCSVPLDGVETQYFGPGTRLLVL.

This clonotype was seen at least ten times. The DNA for the CDR3 is TGTGCCAGCAGTCGACAGGACTCCTATGGCTACACCTTC. Its protein is CASSRQDSYGYTF. V gene TRBV27 combines with J gene TRBJ1-2; weak D call: TRBD1 (6 bases). This CDR3 is 13 amino acids long. Germline CDR1 is MNHEY and CDR2 is SMNVEV (reference sequence). The V gene lost 5 bases and the J gene lost 4 bases, with 11 bases spanning the gap.

Turning to this clonotype: A junction end diverges from the germline sequence, so it may reflect a read error. The chain combines TRBV7-2 with TRBJ2-7, with D tentatively TRBD2 (5 bases). The CDR3 consists of 14 residues. The V gene's germline CDR1 is SGHTA and CDR2 FQGNSA. The CDR3 DNA sequence: TGTGCCAGCAGCTTAACGGGATCCCTGTTCAAGCAATACTTC. Translated: CASSLTGSLFKQYF.

The chain uses TRBV24-1 and TRBJ2-3; D not certain. The CDR3 length is 12 residues. The ends were cut back, 3 bases at V and 6 bases at J, with 6 bases in the middle. Germline V gene sequence: CDR1 KGHDR, CDR2 SFDVKD. CDR3 sequence reads: CATSDQPDTQYF. The CDR3 nucleotides read TGTGCCACCAGTGATCAACCGGATACGCAGTATTTT.

This sequence joins TRBV10-3 and TRBJ2-5, with D tentatively TRBD1 or TRBD2 (5 bases each). This CDR3 is 13 amino acids long. Per germline, CDR1 ENHRY and CDR2 SYGVKD. Deletions cut 6 bases from V and 2 bases from J, with 10 bases between. CDR3 in amino acids: CAISGGQQETQYF. The CDR3 region has the DNA TGTGCCATCAGCGGAGGACAACAAGAGACCCAGTACTTC.

The chain combines TRBV15 with TRBJ1-6; a weak D match, TRBD1 (5 bases). Germline CDR1 is LNHNV and CDR2 is YYDKDF (reference sequence). V gave up 1 base and J gave up 8 bases, with 12 bases separating them. CDR3 length: 15 amino acids. The CDR3 here is CATSRGRGVDSPLHF. In DNA, the CDR3 is TGTGCCACCAGCAGAGGGAGGGGAGTGGATTCACCCCTCCACTTT.

As concerns this clonotype: A junction end diverges from the germline sequence, so it may reflect a read error. This chain uses TRBV5-1 with TRBJ1-6; D not resolved. Germline V gene data show CDR1 as SGHRS and CDR2 as YFSETQ. The CDR3 is made up of 14 amino acids. This CDR3 reads CASSLGRLDSPLHF. The CDR3 DNA sequence: TGCGCCAGCAGCTTGGGGAGATTGGATTCACCCCTCCACTTC.

The genes are TRBV20-1 and TRBJ2-1, with 9 bases lining up with TRBD2. The CDR3 spans 15 residues. Trimming took 2 bases from V and 5 from J; bases not matched to a gene: 7. Germline lookup yields CDR1 DFQATT and CDR2 SNEGSKA (reference sequence). CDR3 nucleotides: TGCAGTGCTAGACGTAGCGGGAGCCCCAACAATGAGCAGTTCTTC. It is translated as CSARRSGSPNNEQFF.

This clonotype showed up many times. The chain uses TRBV7-9 and TRBJ1-2, with unresolved D. Per germline, CDR1 SEHNR and CDR2 FQNEAQ (reference sequence). The ends were cut back, 6 bases at V and 3 bases at J, with 11 bases in the middle. The CDR3 is 13 amino acids. Here the CDR3 DNA reads TGTGCCAGCAGAAAAGAGGGATACTATGGCTACACCTTC. Its translation is CASRKEGYYGYTF.

This clonotype was detected ten times or more. The rearrangement uses TRBV15 and TRBJ1-4; no clear D. The V end was cut by 0 bases, the J end by 5 bases, with 10 bases between. Germline CDR1 reads LNHNV; CDR2 reads YYDKDF (reference sequence). The CDR3 spans 15 residues. CDR3: CATSRDGQENEKLFF. Written as DNA, the CDR3 is TGTGCCACCAGCAGAGATGGGCAGGAAAATGAAAAACTGTTTTTT.

The chain joins TRBV10-3 to TRBJ2-7; 8 bases agree with TRBD2. Germline V gives CDR1 ENHRY, CDR2 SYGVKD. The CDR3 runs 13 residues. Germline trimming cut 3 bases from V and 6 bases from J; bases unmatched to any gene: 4. The DNA of the CDR3 is TGTGCCATCAGTGATAGGGCGGGAGGCGAGCAGTACTTC. This gives the protein CAISDRAGGEQYF.

V usage is TRBV12-3 or TRBV12-4 and J usage is TRBJ1-1; D ambiguous. V shed 6 bases and J shed 0 bases, with 5 bases lying between them. This CDR3 contains 12 residues. The CDR3: CASRVLNTEAFF. The CDR3 DNA reads TGTGCCAGCAGGGTGCTGAACACTGAAGCTTTCTTT.

The J gene is TRBJ1-1, the V gene TRBV5-1, with D possibly being TRBD1 (5 bases). CDR3 length equals 14 residues. The germline V gene encodes CDR1 SGHRS and CDR2 YFSETQ. Trimming took off 2 bases at V and 2 bases at J, with 10 bases between the two ends. This chain's CDR3 is CASSLVTANTEAFF. Written as DNA, the CDR3 is TGCGCCAGCAGCTTAGTGACAGCCAACACTGAAGCTTTCTTT.

CDR3 DNA: TGTGCCAGCAGCGTTGGGGGGCGCACTGAAGCTTTCTTT. This encodes CASSVGGRTEAFF. This chain joins TRBV9 and TRBJ1-1, with D maybe TRBD1 (6 bases). The germline CDR1 and CDR2 sequences are SGDLS and YYNGEE. The germline V and J ends were trimmed by 2 bases and 4 bases, with 9 bases remaining between them. This CDR3 region has 13 residues.

This rearrangement joins TRBV29-1 to TRBJ2-3, with 11 bases lining up with TRBD1. V shed 7 bases, J shed 2 bases, and the junction held 5 bases outside the gene matches. This CDR3 has 14 residues. CDR1 and CDR2 (germline): SQVTM, ANQGSEA. The CDR3 spells CSARTGGITDTQYF. For the CDR3, the DNA is TGCAGCGCCAGGACAGGGGGCATCACAGATACGCAGTATTTT.

There are many counts of this clonotype. CDR3 DNA sequence: TGTGCCAGCAGCCCAGCGGCAGGGAACCTCTATGGCTACACCTTC. Amino acids: CASSPAAGNLYGYTF. The chain combines TRBV7-3 with TRBJ1-2; D is possibly TRBD1 (5 bases). V lost 5 bases and J 4 bases, leaving 17 bases between the germline ends. Germline CDR1 is SGHTA and CDR2 is FQGTGA. The CDR3 has 15 amino acids. Using reference TRBV7-3 and TRBJ1-2 for the parts outside the CDR3, the full variable domain is GAGVSQTPSNKVTEKGKYVELRCDPISGHTALYWYRQSLGQGPEFLIYFQGTGAADDSGLPNDRFFAVRPEGSVSTLKIQRTERGDSAVYLCASSPAAGNLYGYTFGSGTRLTVV.

The table lists this clonotype with a few counts. The chain couples TRBV7-8 to TRBJ1-4; no reliable D call. Germline-derived CDR1 and CDR2 are SGHVS and FQNEAQ. The CDR3 runs to 14 residues. The ends were cut back, 5 bases at V and 2 bases at J, with 9 bases in the middle. In DNA form, the CDR3 reads TGTGCCAGCAGCCCCAGTAGGACTAATGAAAAACTGTTTTTT. Amino acid sequence: CASSPSRTNEKLFF.

The chain carries TRBV24-1 and TRBJ2-3, with 11 bases fitting TRBD2. Germline V CDR1 and CDR2: KGHDR, SFDVKD. This CDR3 contains 20 residues. The J segment lost 1 base and the V segment lost 3 bases, leaving 14 bases of the junction unmatched. CDR3 protein: CATSDPPGTSGGNRTDTQYF. Written as DNA, the CDR3 is TGTGCCACCAGTGATCCGCCGGGGACTAGCGGCGGAAACCGCACAGATACGCAGTATTTT.

V and J are TRBV19 and TRBJ1-1; 9 bases align to TRBD1. The germline gives CDR1 LNHDA, CDR2 SQIVND (reference sequence). V was clipped by 3 bases and J by 3 bases; unmatched bases: 5. The CDR3 spans 15 residues. For the CDR3, the DNA is TGTGCCAGTAGTATTCAGTGGACAGGGGACACTGAAGCTTTCTTT. Protein: CASSIQWTGDTEAFF.

This clonotype was observed once. Since a much larger clone is just one base distant, this may be a read error. The V call is TRBV9, the J call TRBJ2-1; 12 bases align to TRBD2. The trim removed 4 bases at V and 8 bases at J, leaving 10 bases unmatched. CDR1 SGDLS and CDR2 YYNGEE come from the germline V gene. This CDR3 spans 16 amino acids. The CDR3 spells CASSPWASGGADEQFF. CDR3 sequence (DNA): TGTGCCAGCAGCCCCTGGGCTAGCGGGGGGGCCGATGAGCAGTTCTTC. The full variable domain, rest sourced from reference TRBV9 and TRBJ2-1, is DSGVTQTPKHLITATGQRVTLRCSPRSGDLSVYWYQQSLDQGLQFLIQYYNGEERAKGNILERFSAQQFPDLHSELNLSSLELGDSALYFCASSPWASGGADEQFFGPGTRLTVL.

The chain employs TRBV2 and TRBJ2-1; 11 bases align to TRBD1. This CDR3 region has 16 residues. The trim removed 4 bases at V and 9 bases at J, leaving 11 bases unmatched. Per germline, CDR1 SNHLY and CDR2 FYNNEI. CDR3 sequence: CASSVQGQGARGEQFF. As DNA, the CDR3 is TGTGCCAGCAGTGTCCAAGGACAGGGGGCGCGGGGTGAGCAGTTCTTC.

Here the CDR3 reads CSVLVGGRTDTQYF. The DNA of the CDR3 is TGCAGCGTTCTTGTCGGGGGGCGCACAGATACGCAGTATTTT. The rearrangement uses TRBV29-1 and TRBJ2-3, with TRBD2 as a possible D gene (7 bases). Germline CDR1 reads SQVTM; CDR2 reads ANQGSEA. V lost 5 bases and J 1 base, leaving 13 bases between the germline ends. This CDR3 region has 14 residues.